This is a list of T cell receptor beta chains from one sample in a study of blood T cell repertoires in COVID-19. The repertoire was sequenced with immunoSEQ multiplex PCR; TCRdb's copy has only in-frame clones and lacks some. The table lists 150,000 or so clones, 84% of them singletons. The sample consisted of peripheral blood. These receptors were taken from a human donor in a cohort sampled during active COVID-19. The CDR3 runs from the conserved cysteine through the conserved F or W. Each record gives: J gene, D gene, V gene, clone size, CDR3 protein, CDR3 DNA. A D gene is named only where the DNA matches it firmly. Clone size is stated in some rows and not others, as once, few, many or a class when expanded.

TRBJ1-4 | - | TRBV2 | - | CASTPIREEKLFF | TGTGCCAGCACCCCAATCCGAGAGGAAAAACTGTTTTTT
TRBJ1-6 | - | TRBV5-1 | - | CASSLEGGISNSPLHF | TGCGCCAGCAGCTTGGAGGGGGGGATCTCAAATTCACCCCTCCACTTT
TRBJ2-1 | - | TRBV5-1 | - | CASSSRPGQTNEQFF | TGCGCCAGCAGCTCACGTCCGGGACAAACCAATGAGCAGTTCTTC
TRBJ1-6 | - | TRBV5-1 | - | CASSLANGQHNSPLHF | TGCGCCAGCAGCTTGGCTAACGGACAGCACAATTCACCCCTCCACTTT
TRBJ1-5 | - | TRBV19 | - | CASSSTPTGHLSYSNQPQHF | TGTGCCAGTAGTAGCACCCCGACGGGACACCTATCCTATAGCAATCAGCCCCAGCATTTT
TRBJ2-1 | - | TRBV11-2 | - | CASSLFVGADEQFF | TGTGCCAGCAGCTTATTCGTGGGGGCCGATGAGCAGTTCTTC
TRBJ2-1 | TRBD2 | TRBV4-2 | - | CASSQGSPSGPGLEQFF | TGTGCCAGCAGCCAAGGGTCACCTAGCGGTCCCGGACTTGAGCAGTTCTTC
TRBJ2-7 | - | TRBV2 | - | CASSPDMSIYEQYF | TGTGCCAGCAGTCCCGACATGTCGATCTACGAGCAGTACTTC
TRBJ2-7 | - | TRBV19 | - | CASSMSRNYEQYF | TGTGCCAGTAGTATGTCGCGGAACTACGAGCAGTACTTC
TRBJ1-1 | TRBD1 | TRBV7-3 | - | CASSLDRVGTEAFF | TGTGCCAGCAGCTTAGACAGGGTTGGCACTGAAGCTTTCTTT
TRBJ1-5 | TRBD1 | TRBV6-2/TRBV6-3 | once | CASSYTTGDQPQHF | TGTGCCAGCAGTTACACTACAGGGGATCAGCCCCAGCATTTT
TRBJ2-3 | TRBD1 | TRBV19 | - | CASSSGTGGADTQYF | TGTGCCAGTAGTTCCGGGACAGGGGGCGCAGATACGCAGTATTTT
TRBJ2-1 | - | TRBV7-2 | - | CASSTVDRFYNEQFF | TGTGCCAGCAGTACCGTGGACAGATTCTACAATGAGCAGTTCTTC
TRBJ2-2 | - | TRBV11-3 | - | CASSTRVGELFF | TGTGCCAGCAGCACCCGGGTCGGGGAGCTGTTTTTT
TRBJ1-1 | - | TRBV7-2 | - | CASSLANLASLAFF | TGTGCCAGCAGCTTAGCGAATTTAGCAAGTTTGGCTTTCTTT
TRBJ1-1 | - | TRBV10-3 | - | CAIRGVGGGPEAFF | TGTGCCATCAGGGGGGTCGGGGGAGGCCCTGAAGCTTTCTTT
TRBJ2-3 | TRBD1 | TRBV19 | once | CASSDLTGKYTDTQYF | TGTGCCAGTAGCGACCTGACAGGGAAATACACAGATACGCAGTATTTT
TRBJ2-1 | TRBD2 | TRBV10-3 | once | CAITSNPGGDNEQFF | TGTGCCATCACCTCCAACCCCGGGGGGGACAATGAGCAGTTCTTC
TRBJ2-1 | - | TRBV18 | - | CASSPELDSYNEQFF | TGTGCCAGCTCACCAGAATTGGACAGTTACAATGAGCAGTTCTTC
TRBJ2-3 | - | TRBV5-1 | - | CASSLGRAPSSTDTQYF | TGCGCCAGCAGCTTGGGGCGGGCCCCGAGTAGCACAGATACGCAGTATTTT
TRBJ1-1 | - | TRBV4-1 | - | CASSQAEENMNTEAFF | TGCGCCAGCAGCCAAGCGGAGGAGAACATGAACACTGAAGCTTTCTTT
TRBJ2-5 | - | TRBV5-5 | - | CASSLPGGTQYF | TGTGCCAGCAGCTTGCCCGGAGGGACCCAGTACTTC
TRBJ1-1 | - | TRBV19 | - | CASSHREPDTEAFF | TGTGCCAGTAGTCACAGGGAACCCGACACTGAAGCTTTCTTT
TRBJ1-1 | - | TRBV20-1 | - | CSGPMNTEAFF | TGCAGTGGTCCTATGAACACTGAAGCTTTCTTT
TRBJ2-3 | - | TRBV4-1 | - | CASSLRLGDTQYF | TGCGCCAGCAGCCTTCGGCTAGGAGATACGCAGTATTTT
TRBJ2-5 | - | TRBV5-1 | few | CASSLAGDAETQYF | TGCGCCAGCAGCTTGGCAGGGGATGCGGAGACCCAGTACTTC
TRBJ1-2 | - | TRBV5-1 | - | CASSFYQDGGYTF | TGCGCCAGCAGCTTTTATCAGGATGGTGGCTACACCTTC
TRBJ2-3 | - | TRBV11-2 | once | CASQGTDTQYF | TGTGCCAGCCAGGGCACAGATACGCAGTATTTT
TRBJ1-2 | - | TRBV7-9 | - | CASSLEAGLDYGYTF | TGTGCCAGCAGCTTAGAGGCGGGGCTGGACTATGGCTACACCTTC
TRBJ1-2 | TRBD1 | TRBV12-3/TRBV12-4 | - | CASTLDRAAGYTF | TGTGCCAGCACTCTGGACAGGGCAGCAGGCTACACCTTC
TRBJ2-5 | TRBD2 | TRBV11-2 | - | CASSFRSAGAQYF | TGTGCCAGCAGCTTCCGCAGCGCGGGGGCCCAGTACTTC
TRBJ2-1 | TRBD2 | TRBV19 | - | CASSIGRGEQFF | TGTGCCAGTAGTATAGGGCGGGGGGAGCAGTTCTTC
TRBJ1-2 | - | TRBV5-6 | - | CASSRGWGYGYTF | TGTGCCAGCAGCCGGGGATGGGGCTATGGCTACACCTTC
TRBJ2-1 | TRBD2 | TRBV19 | - | CASSGRAHNEQFF | TGTGCCAGTAGCGGGAGGGCCCACAATGAGCAGTTCTTC
TRBJ2-5 | TRBD2 | TRBV5-4 | - | CASSSGDQETQYF | TGTGCCAGCAGTAGCGGGGATCAAGAGACCCAGTACTTC
TRBJ2-7 | TRBD1 | TRBV9 | - | CASSPTGQFAYEQYF | TGTGCCAGCAGCCCCACGGGACAGTTTGCCTACGAGCAGTACTTC
TRBJ2-1 | TRBD2 | TRBV9 | - | CASGTSGRYNEQFF | TGTGCCAGCGGGACTAGCGGGCGCTACAATGAGCAGTTCTTC
TRBJ2-1 | TRBD2 | TRBV2 | many | CASSAQGLAGSEQFF | TGTGCCAGCAGTGCCCAAGGACTAGCGGGGAGTGAGCAGTTCTTC
TRBJ2-1 | - | TRBV2 | - | CASREGPNEQFF | TGTGCCAGCAGGGAGGGACCTAATGAGCAGTTCTTC
TRBJ1-1 | - | TRBV7-2 | - | CASSPGGELNTEAFF | TGTGCCAGCAGCCCGGGGGGGGAATTGAACACTGAAGCTTTCTTT
TRBJ1-5 | TRBD1 | TRBV24-1 | few | CATSDARRDRGDYSNQPQHF | TGTGCCACCAGTGACGCTCGGCGGGACAGGGGGGACTATAGCAATCAGCCCCAGCATTTT
TRBJ2-3 | TRBD1 | TRBV29-1 | - | CSVDRQGADTQYF | TGCAGCGTTGATCGCCAGGGGGCAGATACGCAGTATTTT
TRBJ1-5 | - | TRBV28 | - | CASSYSYQPQHF | TGTGCCAGCAGTTACAGTTATCAGCCCCAGCATTTT
TRBJ2-5 | - | TRBV5-4 | - | CASSLPGDQETQYF | TGTGCCAGCAGCCTGCCGGGGGACCAAGAGACCCAGTACTTC
TRBJ1-3 | - | TRBV5-6 | few | CASSSTGFGNTIYF | TGTGCCAGCAGCTCAACAGGGTTTGGAAACACCATATATTTT
TRBJ1-6 | - | TRBV7-2 | - | CASSPTARSPLHF | TGTGCCAGCAGTCCGACAGCTAGGTCACCCCTCCACTTT
TRBJ2-3 | TRBD2 | TRBV15 | - | CATSSPPGTSGTDTQYF | TGTGCCACCAGCAGTCCACCCGGGACTAGCGGCACAGATACGCAGTATTTT
TRBJ1-2 | - | TRBV12-3/TRBV12-4 | - | CASSLARENGYTF | TGTGCCAGCAGTTTAGCCCGGGAGAATGGCTACACCTTC
TRBJ2-1 | TRBD2 | TRBV2 | - | CASSAGTSGYNEQFF | TGTGCCAGCAGTGCCGGGACTAGCGGATACAATGAGCAGTTCTTC
TRBJ1-2 | TRBD1 | TRBV27 | - | CASSPSTGSTTNYGYTF | TGTGCCAGCAGTCCCTCGACAGGGAGCACTACTAACTATGGCTACACCTTC
TRBJ2-5 | - | TRBV21-1 | - | CASSKLGAASGRQCQETQYF | TGTGCCAGCAGCAAATTGGGGGCGGCTAGCGGCCGACAGTGCCAAGAGACCCAGTACTTC
TRBJ2-2 | TRBD2 | TRBV24-1 | - | CATSEGGRGGTGELFF | TGTGCCACCAGTGAGGGCGGGAGGGGTGGCACCGGGGAGCTGTTTTTT